The T cell receptor beta chain described here comes from a study of graft-versus-host responses after intestinal transplantation. TCRdb keeps only in-frame clones here, not all; method: immunoSEQ multiplex PCR. The data contain about 21,000 clones, about 57% of them singletons. This CDR3 spans 14 amino acids. Per germline, CDR1 KGHSH and CDR2 LQKENI. V gave up 2 bases and J gave up 7 bases, with 9 bases separating them. This receptor was obtained from a human patient who received an intestinal transplant. This sample comprised alloreactive CD4+ T cells from a mixed lymphocyte reaction culture, obtained before intestinal transplant. As to subset: CFSE-low proliferating T cells sorted from approximately 6-day pre-transplant mixed lymphocyte reaction (GvH or HvG direction). The chain uses TRBV18 and TRBJ1-6; D gene ambiguous. In DNA form, the CDR3 reads TGTGCCAGCTCACCATGGCGGGAGAATTCACCCCTCCACTTT. This gives the protein CASSPWRENSPLHF. The full variable domain, in which reference TRBV18 and TRBJ1-6 provide the parts outside the CDR3, is NAGVMQNPRHLVRRRGQEARLRCSPMKGHSHVYWYRQLPEEGLKFMVYLQKENIIDESGMPKERFSAEFPKEGPSILRIQQVVRGDSAAYFCASSPWRENSPLHFGNGTRLTVT.